Each of the 32 T cell receptor beta chains below was sequenced from the same sample in a study of blood T cell repertoires in COVID-19. Clones were read by immunoSEQ multiplex PCR, and TCRdb kept only the in-frame ones, dropping some. The sample carries 98,000 or so clones, 75% to 95% recorded once. The specimen sequenced was peripheral blood. The origin of the receptors is a human donor in a cohort sampled during active COVID-19.

A word on this clone: This same CDR3 is encoded by further DNA sequences in the sample. The CDR3 spells CASSLAGQGNQPQHF. The CDR3 coding sequence is TGTGCCAGCAGCTTAGCGGGACAGGGTAACCAGCCCCAGCATTTT. This sequence joins TRBV7-9 and TRBJ1-5; TRBD1 aligns across 9 bases. Germline V gives CDR1 SEHNR, CDR2 FQNEAQ (reference sequence). V was pared by 0 bases and J by 7 bases, with 4 bases of the junction left unmatched. The CDR3 length is 15 residues. Variable domain in full (rest from reference TRBV7-9 and TRBJ1-5): DTGVSQNPRHKITKRGQNVTFRCDPISEHNRLYWYRQTLGQGPEFLTYFQNEAQLEKSRLLSDRFSAERPKGSFSTLEIQRTEQGDSAMYLCASSLAGQGNQPQHFGDGTRLSIL.

The genes are TRBV15 and TRBJ1-1, with D perhaps matching TRBD1 (6 bases). The germline V gene has CDR1 LNHNV and CDR2 YYDKDF (reference sequence). V lost 1 base and J 1 base, leaving 10 bases between the germline ends. This CDR3 is 15 amino acids long. The CDR3 region has the DNA TGTGCCACCAGCAGAGGGGACATAAAGAACACTGAAGCTTTCTTT. This translates into CATSRGDIKNTEAFF.

The rearrangement links TRBV7-2 to TRBJ2-7; 9 positions match TRBD2. The CDR3 sequence is 17 residues long. Germline CDR1 is SGHTA and CDR2 is FQGNSA. The V and J ends lost 5 bases and 5 bases, in that order; junction bases with no gene match: 16. As DNA, the CDR3 is TGTGCCAGCAGCCCAAAGTTGATAGCGGGAGTCGGGAACGAGCAGTACTTC. The encoded protein is CASSPKLIAGVGNEQYF.

The chain joins TRBV9 to TRBJ2-6, with D unclear. Looked up from germline, CDR1 is SGDLS and CDR2 is YYNGEE. There are 16 residues in the CDR3. V gave up 0 bases and J gave up 0 bases, with 7 bases separating them. Written as DNA, the CDR3 is TGTGCCAGCAGCGTAGGGCAGCGCTCTGGGGCCAACGTCCTGACTTTC. This encodes CASSVGQRSGANVLTF.

The chain links TRBV29-1 to TRBJ2-1; D might be TRBD2 (5 bases). Germline-derived CDR1 and CDR2 are SQVTM and ANQGSEA. V shed 6 bases and J shed 5 bases, with 5 bases lying between them. The CDR3 has 10 amino acids. CDR3 sequence: CSVGNNEQFF. CDR3 coding DNA: TGCAGCGTCGGGAACAATGAGCAGTTCTTC.

The rearrangement joins TRBV10-3 to TRBJ2-1, with TRBD2 matching over 13 bases. The V segment lost 5 bases and the J segment 4 bases; nucleotides outside the gene matches: 14. Per the germline V gene, CDR1 is ENHRY and CDR2 is SYGVKD. The CDR3 has 19 residues. Written as DNA, the CDR3 is TGTGCCATCAGTAACTCCGGGACTAGCGGGATCGGAAAATACAATGAGCAGTTCTTC. Translation: CAISNSGTSGIGKYNEQFF.

Only one count was recorded for this clone. CDR3 in amino acids: CASSGTSGGLTGELFF. The CDR3 DNA reads as TGTGCCAGCAGTGGGACTAGCGGGGGCCTCACCGGGGAGCTGTTTTTT. The chain joins TRBV9 to TRBJ2-2; 14 positions agree with TRBD2. The ends lost 5 bases at V and 4 bases at J; junction bases unmatched: 4. The CDR3 loop spans 16 amino acids. Germline V gene sequence: CDR1 SGDLS, CDR2 YYNGEE.

This chain connects TRBV20-1 to TRBJ2-1, with 8 bases fitting TRBD2. Germline trimming cut 3 bases from V and 3 bases from J; bases unmatched to any gene: 7. Germline V lookup: CDR1 DFQATT, CDR2 SNEGSKA (reference sequence). The CDR3 is made up of 15 amino acids. CDR3 in DNA: TGCAGTGCTAGTGCAACTAGCGGTAACTACAATGAGCAGTTCTTC. It specifies CSASATSGNYNEQFF.

The table lists this clone with a count of one. For the CDR3, the DNA is TGTGCCACCAGTGACATGACAGGGCCGGGCACCGGGGAGCTGTTTTTT. It yields the protein CATSDMTGPGTGELFF. This sequence joins TRBV24-1 and TRBJ2-2, with 7 positions matching TRBD1. V trimming: 4 bases; J trimming: 4 bases; junction bases outside the gene matches: 8. This CDR3 is built from 16 residues. Per the germline V gene, CDR1 is KGHDR and CDR2 is SFDVKD.

This chain joins TRBV7-2 and TRBJ2-7; 7 positions match TRBD2. The CDR3 covers 15 residues. Germline V gives CDR1 SGHTA, CDR2 FQGNSA. V was pared by 4 bases and J by 6 bases, with 12 bases of the junction left unmatched. CDR3 coding DNA: TGTGCCAGCAGCTCCTTTGCCTCGACTAGCCGCGAGCAGTACTTC. It translates to CASSSFASTSREQYF.

This clone was detected only a few times. The rearrangement uses TRBV4-1 and TRBJ1-2; no definite D call. Germline CDR1 and CDR2: MGHRA and YSYEKL. Trimming left V 10 bases short and J 6 bases short, with 12 bases between. The CDR3 sequence is 11 residues long. The CDR3 sequence: CATLGGDGYTF. DNA of the CDR3: TGCGCCACCCTAGGCGGGGATGGCTACACCTTC.

The CDR3 DNA follows: TGTGCCAGCAGTGAAGATGGGGGGGGGATCTACGAGCAGTACTTC. Its protein is CASSEDGGGIYEQYF. This chain uses TRBV2 with TRBJ2-7; TRBD2 matches 7 bases. The CDR3 contains 15 residues. Germline V gene sequence: CDR1 SNHLY, CDR2 FYNNEI. With 1 base clipped from V and 3 bases from J, the junction kept 6 bases outside the gene matches.

This sequence joins TRBV27 and TRBJ2-2; D not certain. The CDR3 length is 14 residues. Germline loops: CDR1 MNHEY, CDR2 SMNVEV (reference sequence). V lost 6 bases and J 3 bases, leaving 11 bases between the germline ends. DNA for the CDR3: TGTGCCAGCAGACCTCAGGTGGACACCGGGGAGCTGTTTTTT. Translated, it gives CASRPQVDTGELFF.

The V call is TRBV18, the J call TRBJ2-3; unclear D gene. CDR3 length: 13 residues. V was pared by 5 bases and J by 3 bases, with 9 bases between. Germline loops: CDR1 KGHSH, CDR2 LQKENI. The CDR3 loop reads CASSEYKTDTQYF. DNA of the CDR3: TGTGCCAGCTCAGAGTATAAGACAGATACGCAGTATTTT. The full variable domain, with the rest looked up from reference TRBV18 and TRBJ2-3, is NAGVMQNPRHLVRRRGQEARLRCSPMKGHSHVYWYRQLPEEGLKFMVYLQKENIIDESGMPKERFSAEFPKEGPSILRIQQVVRGDSAAYFCASSEYKTDTQYFGPGTRLTVL.

The genes are TRBV5-4 and TRBJ1-2; no definite D call. Germline V lookup: CDR1 SGHNT, CDR2 YYREEE (reference sequence). V gave up 4 bases and J gave up 2 bases, with 12 bases separating them. The length of the CDR3 is 14 residues. The CDR3 sequence: CASSPEGPNYGYTF. The CDR3 coding sequence is TGTGCCAGCAGCCCTGAGGGTCCCAACTATGGCTACACCTTC.

This chain uses TRBV23-1 with TRBJ2-6, with 7 nucleotides matching TRBD1. TRBV23-1 is flagged as an ORF with uncertain function. CDR3 length equals 20 residues. V trimming: 5 bases; J trimming: 4 bases; junction bases outside the gene matches: 20. CDR3 nucleotide sequence: TGCGCCAGCAGTTCAATCCGGCCAACGGGACAGAGGGCAGGGGCCAACGTCCTGACTTTC. This sequence encodes CASSSIRPTGQRAGANVLTF.

V gene TRBV4-3 combines with J gene TRBJ2-1; D might be TRBD1 (6 bases). Trimming stripped 0 bases from V and 2 bases from J, with 11 bases between. The V gene's germline CDR1 is LGHNA and CDR2 YSLEER. The CDR3 covers 16 residues. CDR3 amino acids: CASSQEAQGPYNEQFF. CDR3 DNA sequence: TGCGCCAGCAGCCAAGAAGCACAGGGCCCCTACAATGAGCAGTTCTTC.

This chain connects TRBV6-1 to TRBJ1-1; 10 positions match TRBD1. Looked up from germline, CDR1 is MNHNS and CDR2 is SASEGT. CDR3 length: 15 amino acids. V lost 1 base and J lost 10; bases outside the gene matches: 9. The CDR3 sequence is CASSEGDRGQKGAFF. The CDR3 DNA follows: TGTGCCAGCAGTGAAGGGGACAGGGGCCAAAAGGGAGCTTTCTTT.

CDR3 loop: CASSESGTGPYSNQPQHF. CDR3 coding DNA: TGCGCCAGCAGTGAATCCGGGACAGGGCCATATAGCAATCAGCCCCAGCATTTT. This sequence joins TRBV10-2 and TRBJ1-5, with 9 bases identical to TRBD1. The trim removed 3 bases at V and 0 bases at J, leaving 9 bases unmatched. The CDR3 consists of 18 residues. CDR1 is WSHSY and CDR2 is SAAADI in the germline V gene.

The chain couples TRBV27 to TRBJ2-2; D may be TRBD1 (6 bases). The germline gives CDR1 MNHEY, CDR2 SMNVEV (reference sequence). The CDR3 runs 13 residues. V was pared by 8 bases and J by 1 base, with 8 bases between. This chain's CDR3 is CASQGQNTGELFF. As DNA, the CDR3 is TGTGCCAGCCAGGGGCAGAACACCGGGGAGCTGTTTTTT.

The CDR3 here is CASLSGREGLSEQYF. As DNA, the CDR3 is TGTGCCAGCCTTTCGGGGCGGGAGGGCCTCTCCGAGCAGTACTTC. This chain joins TRBV21-1 and TRBJ2-7; the DNA was not used to check the table's D call, TRBD2. TRBV21-1 is marked as a pseudogene. The CDR3 totals 15 residues.

This rearrangement joins TRBV4-2 to TRBJ2-2, with 10 bases identical to TRBD1. Germline V CDR1 and CDR2: LGHNA, YNFKEQ. The CDR3 is made up of 17 amino acids. J lost 2 bases, V lost 5 bases, and 8 bases had no gene match. CDR3 loop: CASSSPGTGVNTGELFF. The CDR3 nucleotides are TGTGCCAGCAGCTCGCCCGGGACAGGGGTCAACACCGGGGAGCTGTTTTTT.

The V call is TRBV5-1, the J call TRBJ1-4, with 7 bases fitting TRBD1. Per the germline V gene, CDR1 is SGHRS and CDR2 is YFSETQ. J lost 6 bases, V lost 2 bases, and 7 bases had no gene match. The CDR3 loop spans 15 amino acids. In DNA, the CDR3 is TGCGCCAGCAGCTTCTGGACAGGAAAAGATGAAAAACTGTTTTTT. Translation: CASSFWTGKDEKLFF.

V is TRBV5-1 and J is TRBJ2-2, with 7 bases lining up with TRBD1. J lost 4 bases, V lost 3 bases, and 6 bases had no gene match. This CDR3 comprises 15 residues. Germline loops: CDR1 SGHRS, CDR2 YFSETQ. The CDR3 protein is CASSWGTATTGELFF. DNA for the CDR3: TGCGCCAGCAGCTGGGGGACAGCCACCACCGGGGAGCTGTTTTTT.

Of note for this clone: A read error may produce the germline difference seen at one junction end. CDR3 in DNA: TGTGCCAGCAGTTACGGGCCCCCCGGCTACGGGCAGTACTTC. It specifies CASSYGPPGYGQYF. The genes are TRBV6-5 and TRBJ2-7; no reliable D call. Germline-derived CDR1 and CDR2 are MNHEY and SVGAGI. The CDR3 is 14 residues long.

J is TRBJ2-1 and V is TRBV18; 10 bases are a match to TRBD2. Germline-derived CDR1 and CDR2 are KGHSH and LQKENI. The V and J ends lost 3 bases and 8 bases, in that order; junction bases with no gene match: 19. There are 19 residues in the CDR3. The CDR3 is CASSPSNLAGVRGDYEQFF. The CDR3 DNA reads as TGTGCCAGCTCACCGTCAAACCTAGCGGGAGTAAGGGGGGACTATGAGCAGTTCTTC.

This chain connects TRBV27 to TRBJ2-7, with D perhaps TRBD2 (6 bases). The CDR3 sequence is 14 residues long. Germline CDR1 and CDR2: MNHEY and SMNVEV (reference sequence). V gave up 3 bases and J gave up 5 bases, with 14 bases separating them. CDR3 nucleotides: TGTGCCAGCAGTTTGTCTAGCGCGGGGAACGAGCAGTACTTC. This encodes CASSLSSAGNEQYF.

V is TRBV7-2 and J is TRBJ2-7, with TRBD1 identical over 9 bases. This CDR3 region has 15 residues. V shed 2 bases and J 0 bases; nucleotides not matched to a gene: 2. Germline V gene data show CDR1 as SGHTA and CDR2 as FQGNSA. The CDR3 loop reads CASSLRGQGSYEQYF. CDR3 nucleotide sequence: TGTGCCAGCAGCTTAAGGGGACAGGGCTCCTACGAGCAGTACTTC.

This CDR3 reads CARGGQAGYGELFF. The CDR3, as DNA: TGTGCCAGGGGAGGACAGGCCGGGTATGGGGAGCTGTTTTTT. The chain is built from TRBV19 and TRBJ2-2; maybe TRBD1 (7 bases). Trimming took 9 bases from V and 8 from J, leaving 19 bases between them. The V gene's germline CDR1 is LNHDA and CDR2 SQIVND (reference sequence). The CDR3 length is 14 residues.

This sequence joins TRBV11-3 and TRBJ2-1; D is possibly TRBD2 (5 bases). The CDR3 has 14 amino acids. Between the trimmed V and J ends, which lost 4 bases and 2 bases, there was a span of 9 bases. Looked up from germline, CDR1 is SGHNT and CDR2 is YENEEA. The chain's CDR3 is CASSSRGTYNEQFF. CDR3 in DNA: TGTGCCAGCAGCTCGAGAGGGACCTACAATGAGCAGTTCTTC.

The chain combines TRBV30 with TRBJ1-1; D possibly corresponds to TRBD1 (6 bases). CDR3 length: 13 amino acids. V dropped 5 bases and J dropped 0 bases, with 10 bases sitting between them. Germline CDR1 GTSNPN, CDR2 SVGIG (reference sequence). CDR3 DNA: TGTGCCTGGTCCGACAGGCTGAACACTGAAGCTTTCTTT. This codes for CAWSDRLNTEAFF.

This chain links TRBV7-8 with TRBJ2-1, with 7 bases that match TRBD2. This CDR3 comprises 15 residues. With 1 base clipped from V and 7 bases from J, the junction kept 7 bases outside the gene matches. Germline V gives CDR1 SGHVS, CDR2 FQNEAQ. As DNA, the CDR3 is TGTGCCAGCAGCTTAGTACGGGTGGGACTAAATGAGCAGTTCTTC. Its translation is CASSLVRVGLNEQFF.